This TCR beta chain was obtained from a study of cytomegalovirus exposure and HLA in healthy donors. Study-level findings and limits: Earlier analysis looked at TCR beta V segments, and most were productive about 90% or about 30% of the time.

With regard to this clone: Antigen specificity is unknown.

PCR was performed using 60 Vbeta and 13 Jbeta primers. Original data processing: Later, an analysis found about 80 million unique TCR beta chains, and around 12 million of these were shared. TCRdb keeps only in-frame clones here, not all; method: immunoSEQ multiplex PCR. V, J and clone size are those of that table, while D and trimming were read from the DNA. The sample consists of fewer than 250,000 clones, around 87% of them appearing once. The material sequenced was PBMCs. This sequence originates from a man aged 25-45 years in good health and CMV-seronegative.

CDR3 sequence: CASSQKRDNTGELFF. Written as DNA, the CDR3 is TGTGCCAGCAGTCAAAAGCGGGATAACACCGGGGAGCTGTTTTTT. This chain connects TRBV25-1 to TRBJ2-2, with TRBD2 matching over 7 bases. CDR1 is MGHDK, CDR2 SYGVNS, per germline. The CDR3 extends over 15 amino acids. V was pared by 5 bases and J by 2 bases, with 5 bases of the junction left unmatched.